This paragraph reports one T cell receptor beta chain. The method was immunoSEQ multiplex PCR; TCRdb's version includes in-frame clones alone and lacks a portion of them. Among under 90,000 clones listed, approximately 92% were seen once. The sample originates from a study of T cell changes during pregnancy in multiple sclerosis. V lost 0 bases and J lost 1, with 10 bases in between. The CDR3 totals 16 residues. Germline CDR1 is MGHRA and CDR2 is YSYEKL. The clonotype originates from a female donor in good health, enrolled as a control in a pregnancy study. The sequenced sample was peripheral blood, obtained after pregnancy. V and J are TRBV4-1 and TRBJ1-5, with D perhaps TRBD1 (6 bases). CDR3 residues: CASSQEFRGSNQPQHF. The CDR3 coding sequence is TGCGCCAGCAGCCAAGAGTTTAGGGGGAGCAATCAGCCCCAGCATTTT.